The 27 T cell receptor beta chains below come from one sample, sequenced in a study of CD4 T cells in relation to SARS-CoV-2 and coronaviruses. The antigens for these receptors are not known. Sequencing used immunoSEQ multiplex PCR; TCRdb keeps in-frame clones, though not all of them. The sample lists 35,000 or so clones, around four fifths seen once, with 2.8% in the top ten. The source material was memory CD4+ T cells from PBMCs, cultured in vitro. These receptors all come from an adult with COVID-19.

The chain couples TRBV24-1 to TRBJ2-2; 8 nucleotides align to TRBD1. V was pared by 0 bases and J by 3 bases, with 2 bases of the junction left unmatched. The CDR3 loop spans 16 amino acids. The V gene's germline CDR1 is KGHDR and CDR2 SFDVKD. The CDR3 spells CATSDLAGGDTGELFF. CDR3 DNA: TGTGCCACCAGTGATTTGGCAGGGGGCGACACCGGGGAGCTGTTTTTT.

The chain has TRBV11-3 and TRBJ2-2; TRBD2 matches 7 bases. Germline V gives CDR1 SGHNT, CDR2 YENEEA. The CDR3 loop spans 14 amino acids. After removal of 5 bases from V and 8 bases from J, the junction contained 8 bases not matched to a gene. CDR3 nucleotides: TGTGCCAGCAGCCTAGCGGAAAGTCCGGGGGAGCTGTTTTTT. Translating it yields CASSLAESPGELFF.

This chain connects TRBV30 to TRBJ2-1; D unresolved. The germline V gene encodes CDR1 GTSNPN and CDR2 SVGIG (reference sequence). V dropped 2 bases and J dropped 8 bases, with 7 bases sitting between them. The CDR3 is 11 residues long. The DNA of the CDR3 is TGTGCCTGGAGTTCTTTGGATGAGCAGTTCTTC. Translated, it gives CAWSSLDEQFF.

This clone has more than one count but fewer than ten. The V and J genes are TRBV6-6 and TRBJ1-1; D not certain. CDR1 is MNHNY, CDR2 SVGAGI, per germline (reference sequence). The CDR3 spans 13 residues. Trimming cost V 2 bases and J 2 bases, with 6 bases left between them. The CDR3 DNA follows: TGTGCCAGCAGTTACACAGACAACACTGAAGCTTTCTTT. As protein: CASSYTDNTEAFF.

The chain joins TRBV19 to TRBJ2-1; 12 bases align to TRBD2. Germline-derived CDR1 and CDR2 are LNHDA and SQIVND (reference sequence). The CDR3 runs to 15 residues. V dropped 5 bases and J dropped 7; count of bases not matched to a gene: 6. CDR3 sequence (DNA): TGTGCCAGTAGTGTCGGGACTAGCGGGTTTAATGAGCAGTTCTTC. This encodes CASSVGTSGFNEQFF.

The rearrangement links TRBV11-2 to TRBJ2-4; 10 bases match TRBD1. Losses at the gene ends were 5 bases for V and 8 bases for J; bases not matched to a gene: 3. Germline CDR1 reads SGHAT; CDR2 reads FQNNGV. The CDR3 covers 13 residues. CDR3 protein: CASSPGQGYIQYF. CDR3 nucleotides: TGTGCCAGCAGCCCGGGACAGGGGTACATTCAGTACTTC.

The DNA of the CDR3 is TGTGCCAGCAGCCAAACAGGAGAAGAGACCCAGTACTTC. This codes for CASSQTGEETQYF. This rearrangement joins TRBV4-2 to TRBJ2-5, with D possibly TRBD1 on 5 matching bases. This CDR3 has 13 amino acids. V was cut by 2 bases and J by 3 bases, with 7 bases left in between. Germline CDR1 and CDR2: LGHNA and YNFKEQ.

This clone was detected only once. The chain links TRBV18 to TRBJ2-1, with 9 bases that match TRBD1. Per the germline V gene, CDR1 is KGHSH and CDR2 is LQKENI. Trimming cost V 5 bases and J 0 bases; bases outside gene matches: 11. This CDR3 comprises 18 residues. The CDR3 nucleotides read TGTGCCAGCTCAACAAGACAGGGGGGCGGGAGCTCCTACAATGAGCAGTTCTTC. It encodes CASSTRQGGGSSYNEQFF.

The chain is built from TRBV10-3 and TRBJ2-5; D possibly corresponds to TRBD2 (5 bases). Trimming took off 6 bases at V and 6 bases at J, with 11 bases between the two ends. The CDR3 runs to 12 residues. CDR1 is ENHRY, CDR2 SYGVKD, per germline. The CDR3 DNA reads as TGTGCCATCAGCTCCGGGGTCCAGACCCAGTACTTC. Encoded protein: CAISSGVQTQYF.

The chain joins TRBV10-3 to TRBJ2-5, with 7 bases matching TRBD2. With 4 bases clipped from V and 5 bases from J, the junction kept 10 bases outside the gene matches. Germline CDR1 is ENHRY and CDR2 is SYGVKD. CDR3 length: 15 residues. The CDR3 region is CAISGLRAGVETQYF. The CDR3 nucleotides read TGTGCCATCAGTGGACTACGGGCGGGAGTGGAGACCCAGTACTTC.

CDR3 bases: TGTGCCAGCAGCCAAGCCCCCAAAAGGTACGAGCAGTACTTC. Encoded protein: CASSQAPKRYEQYF. V and J are TRBV14 and TRBJ2-7; D is undetermined. CDR1 and CDR2 (germline): SGHDN, FVKESK. Trimming left V 1 base short and J 4 bases short, with 11 bases between. The CDR3 has 14 residues.

This chain uses TRBV6-2 or TRBV6-3 with TRBJ2-2; TRBD2 agrees at 11 bases. The CDR3 contains 16 residues. Germline values: CDR1 MNHEY, CDR2 SVGEGT. Germline trimming cut 7 bases from V and 3 bases from J; bases unmatched to any gene: 7. CDR3 sequence: CASTYSSGRYTGELFF. In DNA form, the CDR3 reads TGTGCCAGCACCTACTCTAGCGGGAGGTACACCGGGGAGCTGTTTTTT.

The J gene is TRBJ2-7, the V gene TRBV29-1; 7 nucleotides agree with TRBD2. Germline loops: CDR1 SQVTM, CDR2 ANQGSEA. V shed 8 bases, J shed 0 bases, and the junction held 7 bases outside the gene matches. The CDR3 has 13 amino acids. CDR3 sequence reads: CSTRAGSSYEQYF. CDR3 sequence (DNA): TGCAGCACCCGAGCGGGAAGCTCCTACGAGCAGTACTTC.

V usage is TRBV6-4 and J usage is TRBJ2-1, with no clear D. V lost 2 bases and J 5 bases, leaving 7 bases between the germline ends. The germline V gene encodes CDR1 MRHNA and CDR2 SNTAGT. The CDR3 totals 13 residues. In DNA form, the CDR3 reads TGTGCCAGCAGTGACGACTCAAACAATGAGCAGTTCTTC. This sequence encodes CASSDDSNNEQFF.

This sequence joins TRBV10-3 and TRBJ2-7; 11 bases line up with TRBD2. Trimming at V came to 6 bases and at J to 2 bases, leaving 9 bases not matched to a gene. CDR1 and CDR2 from the germline V gene are ENHRY and SYGVKD. The CDR3 consists of 16 residues. CDR3: CAIRTTGTSGPYEQYF. CDR3 DNA: TGTGCCATCAGGACTACCGGGACTAGCGGCCCCTACGAGCAGTACTTC.

The gene calls are TRBV23-1 and TRBJ1-2; D remains unclear. TRBV23-1 is an open reading frame whose function is uncertain. Trimming removed 4 bases at V and 7 bases at J, with 19 bases between. The CDR3 consists of 15 residues. CDR3: CASSPLGVVFVGYTF. For the CDR3, the DNA is TGCGCCAGCAGTCCCCTCGGGGTGGTATTTGTTGGCTACACCTTC.

This clone has a single count. This rearrangement joins TRBV27 to TRBJ1-1; D is unresolved. Trimming shortened V by 3 bases and J by 0 bases, and 14 bases separated the two germline ends. The CDR3 loop spans 16 amino acids. Germline loops: CDR1 MNHEY, CDR2 SMNVEV (reference sequence). CDR3 nucleotides: TGTGCCAGCAGTTTCAGGACTTATCCCTTGAACACTGAAGCTTTCTTT. It specifies CASSFRTYPLNTEAFF.

The chain combines TRBV5-1 with TRBJ2-1, with 8 positions matching TRBD2. Trimming took 0 bases from V and 8 from J; bases not matched to a gene: 4. Germline V gene lookup returns CDR1 SGHRS and CDR2 YFSETQ. CDR3 length equals 14 residues. In nucleotides, the CDR3 is TGCGCCAGCAGCTTGGGCCTAGCGGGTGATGAGCAGTTCTTC. It specifies CASSLGLAGDEQFF.

This clone was seen just once. The chain employs TRBV2 and TRBJ2-3; 8 bases agree with TRBD2. Germline trimming cut 6 bases from V and 4 bases from J; bases unmatched to any gene: 6. Germline CDR1 SNHLY, CDR2 FYNNEI. This CDR3 has 14 residues. The CDR3 nucleotides read TGTGCCAGCAGCCGGACTAGCACCGCAGATACGCAGTATTTT. Its translation: CASSRTSTADTQYF.

CDR3 in DNA: TGTGCCAGCAGCCCGGACCGCAGTAATACGCAGTATTTT. It translates to CASSPDRSNTQYF. The V gene is TRBV7-3, the J gene TRBJ2-3; D gene uncertain. The CDR3 totals 13 residues. CDR1 and CDR2 from the germline V gene are SGHTA and FQGTGA. The ends were cut back, 5 bases at V and 7 bases at J, with 13 bases in the middle.

This clone was observed a few times. The rearrangement links TRBV5-1 to TRBJ2-1; D may correspond to TRBD1 or TRBD2 (5 bases each). CDR3 size: 15 residues. V was clipped by 0 bases and J by 7 bases, with 14 bases between them. Germline CDR1 and CDR2: SGHRS and YFSETQ. CDR3 in amino acids: CASSLGGGPLNEQFF. The CDR3 DNA sequence: TGCGCCAGCAGCTTGGGGGGCGGGCCCTTGAATGAGCAGTTCTTC.

CDR3 sequence reads: CASRTKEGNPSTDTQYF. DNA of the CDR3: TGTGCCAGCAGAACCAAGGAGGGGAATCCTAGCACAGATACGCAGTATTTT. The V and J genes are TRBV21-1 and TRBJ2-3; TRBD2 is taken as the D call from the table, unchecked against the DNA. TRBV21-1 counts as a pseudogene. The CDR3 is 17 residues long.

The V gene is TRBV28, the J gene TRBJ2-3, with 7 bases identical to TRBD1. Germline V gene sequence: CDR1 MDHEN, CDR2 SYDVKM. This CDR3 comprises 17 residues. The V gene end was trimmed by 2 bases and the J gene end by 0 bases; junction bases not matched to a gene: 8. The CDR3 region has the DNA TGTGCCAGCAGTTTAAATACAGGGGATGCTAGCACAGATACGCAGTATTTT. Protein sequence: CASSLNTGDASTDTQYF. The variable domain in full, completed from reference TRBV28 and TRBJ2-3, reads DVKVTQSSRYLVKRTGEKVFLECVQDMDHENMFWYRQDPGLGLRLIYFSYDVKMKEKGDIPEGYSVSREKKERFSLILESASTNQTSMYLCASSLNTGDASTDTQYFGPGTRLTVL.

This clone was seen a few times. This sequence joins TRBV24-1 and TRBJ2-1; the match to TRBD2 covers 11 bases. Germline lookup yields CDR1 KGHDR and CDR2 SFDVKD. The CDR3 has 16 amino acids. V trimming: 2 bases; J trimming: 8 bases; junction bases outside the gene matches: 7. The CDR3 spells CATSDSTSGTSYEQFF. The CDR3 DNA reads as TGTGCCACCAGTGATTCGACTAGCGGGACTTCGTATGAGCAGTTCTTC.

The chain recombines TRBV5-1 with TRBJ2-4, with 9 bases identical to TRBD1. J gave up 9 bases and V 3 bases, and 10 bases lay outside the gene matches. This CDR3 is 15 amino acids long. Germline CDR1 SGHRS, CDR2 YFSETQ. The CDR3 sequence is CASSSDPGQGRIQYF. The CDR3 DNA follows: TGCGCCAGCAGCTCGGACCCGGGACAGGGCCGCATTCAGTACTTC.

The chain carries TRBV3-1 (or the pseudogene TRBV3-2) and TRBJ2-2; 7 nucleotides agree with TRBD1. V lost 7 bases, J lost 2 bases, and 7 bases stayed unmatched. CDR3 length: 15 residues. Germline CDR1 is LGHDT and CDR2 is YNNKEL (reference sequence). CDR3 loop: CASTWAGGNTGELFF. CDR3 DNA sequence: TGTGCCAGCACTTGGGCAGGGGGAAACACCGGGGAGCTGTTTTTT.

The chain is built from TRBV10-3 and TRBJ2-2; no clear D. In germline, CDR1 is ENHRY, CDR2 SYGVKD. CDR3 length equals 16 residues. V was clipped by 3 bases and J by 4 bases, with 15 bases between them. CDR3 in amino acids: CAISDPDLQVTGELFF. The CDR3 DNA reads as TGTGCCATCAGTGACCCGGACCTCCAGGTCACCGGGGAGCTGTTTTTT.